These 18 T cell receptor beta chains came from one sample sequenced in a study of blood T cell repertoires in COVID-19 (dated by TCRdb to about 2020). Library preparation used the immunoSEQ multiplex PCR assay. What TCRdb holds here is the immuneACCESS table cut down to in-frame rearrangements. Part of the clones is not present; checked against another copy, under half of the missing clones reflect an unresolved V gene, and the others are unexplained. The sample records approximately 180,000 clones, approximately 83% of which are singletons. Roughly 3.5% of the sample goes to the ten largest clones. Sequencing was done on a sample of peripheral blood. The receptors come from a man aged 60 to 75 with acute or convalescent COVID-19.

The chain carries TRBV28 and TRBJ1-5, with unresolved D. V was pared by 9 bases and J by 8 bases, with 26 bases between. This CDR3 comprises 16 residues. Germline-derived CDR1 and CDR2 are MDHEN and SYDVKM. DNA for the CDR3: TGTGCCAGTACATTGACCGGCCGGGTCGAAAACAAGCCCCAGCATTTT. Its translation: CASTLTGRVENKPQHF.

This chain joins TRBV7-3 and TRBJ2-3; perhaps TRBD2 as D (7 bases). Germline V lookup: CDR1 SGHTA, CDR2 FQGTGA. V was shortened by 2 bases and J by 6 bases, with 12 bases between the two germline ends. This CDR3 is 14 amino acids long. Written as DNA, the CDR3 is TGTGCCAGCAGCTTACGGGGGGCTCGGGATACGCAGTATTTT. Protein: CASSLRGARDTQYF. Drawing the rest from reference TRBV7-3 and TRBJ2-3, the complete variable domain is GAGVSQTPSNKVTEKGKYVELRCDPISGHTALYWYRQSLGQGPEFLIYFQGTGAADDSGLPNDRFFAVRPEGSVSTLKIQRTERGDSAVYLCASSLRGARDTQYFGPGTRLTVL.

The chain links TRBV25-1 to TRBJ1-2; D might be TRBD1 (6 bases). The germline V gene has CDR1 MGHDK and CDR2 SYGVNS. The CDR3 totals 14 residues. Trimming shortened V by 1 base and J by 3 bases, and 9 bases separated the two germline ends. Here the CDR3 DNA reads TGTGCCAGCAGTGAATGGGGACAATACTATGGCTACACCTTC. This encodes CASSEWGQYYGYTF.

V gene TRBV7-2 combines with J gene TRBJ2-1; 9 bases agree with TRBD2. The germline CDR1 and CDR2 sequences are SGHTA and FQGNSA. V gave up 1 base and J gave up 8 bases; unmatched junction bases: 9. The CDR3 length is 16 residues. Here the CDR3 reads CASSLVGREGHDEQFF. The CDR3 DNA reads as TGTGCCAGCAGCTTAGTTGGGCGGGAGGGCCACGATGAGCAGTTCTTC.

The CDR3 region has the DNA TGTGCCAGCAGGGCTCAGGAGAACACTGAAGCTTTCTTT. Translated, it gives CASRAQENTEAFF. The chain couples TRBV7-3 to TRBJ1-1; D call uncertain. Germline lookup yields CDR1 SGHTA and CDR2 FQGTGA. This CDR3 is 13 amino acids long. V was clipped by 6 bases and J by 1 base, with 9 bases between them.

The CDR3, as DNA: TGTGCCTGGAGCGGGGTGACAGGGGGGACCATATATTTT. Its protein is CAWSGVTGGTIYF. This rearrangement joins TRBV30 to TRBJ1-3; 9 nucleotides line up with TRBD1. V lost 3 bases to trimming and J lost 10 bases; unmatched junction nucleotides: 7. Germline assignment: CDR1 GTSNPN and CDR2 SVGIG (reference sequence). CDR3 length: 13 residues.

The chain links TRBV5-1 to TRBJ2-1, with D possibly being TRBD2 (5 bases). Germline CDR1 is SGHRS and CDR2 is YFSETQ. Trimming pared 0 bases from V and 4 bases from J, leaving 17 bases between. This CDR3 region has 17 residues. This CDR3 is CASSLVELGRTYNEQFF. CDR3 DNA sequence: TGCGCCAGCAGCTTGGTAGAACTAGGACGGACTTACAATGAGCAGTTCTTC.

V gene TRBV9 combines with J gene TRBJ2-1, with D perhaps matching TRBD2 (5 bases). Between the trimmed V and J ends, which lost 0 bases and 2 bases, there was a span of 21 bases. The length of the CDR3 is 19 residues. Germline CDR1 reads SGDLS; CDR2 reads YYNGEE. In DNA, the CDR3 is TGTGCCAGCAGCGTAGAGCCCGTCGGAAGCCTAGCACCCTACAATGAGCAGTTCTTC. Translating it yields CASSVEPVGSLAPYNEQFF.

This clone was found once. The chain carries TRBV11-2 and TRBJ2-3; the match to TRBD2 covers 10 bases. Germline loops: CDR1 SGHAT, CDR2 FQNNGV. V was clipped by 2 bases and J by 2 bases; unmatched bases: 10. The CDR3 covers 18 residues. The CDR3 nucleotides are TGTGCCAGCAGCTTAACCGGGACTAGCGCAAGGGACACAGATACGCAGTATTTT. Translating gives CASSLTGTSARDTDTQYF.

The chain combines TRBV7-9 with TRBJ1-4; 7 bases match TRBD1. The junction had 7 bases not matched to a gene; V was cut back by 5 bases and J by 4 bases. There are 15 residues in the CDR3. Germline V gene lookup returns CDR1 SEHNR and CDR2 FQNEAQ (reference sequence). CDR3 loop: CASSALTGNNEKLFF. The CDR3 region has the DNA TGTGCCAGCAGCGCCCTGACAGGGAATAATGAAAAACTGTTTTTT. Supplemented by reference TRBV7-9 and TRBJ1-4, the full variable domain reads DTGVSQNPRHKITKRGQNVTFRCDPISEHNRLYWYRQTLGQGPEFLTYFQNEAQLEKSRLLSDRFSAERPKGSFSTLEIQRTEQGDSAMYLCASSALTGNNEKLFFGSGTQLSVL.

This chain joins TRBV10-3 and TRBJ1-1; possibly TRBD1 for D (5 bases). V was trimmed by 10 bases and J by 0 bases, leaving 15 bases between them. Germline CDR1 ENHRY, CDR2 SYGVKD. The CDR3 totals 14 residues. The CDR3 DNA reads TGTGCCACCACCCTTGGGGGGATGAACACTGAAGCTTTCTTT. It yields the protein CATTLGGMNTEAFF.

This sequence joins TRBV28 and TRBJ1-3; D not certain. The CDR3 is made up of 13 amino acids. CDR1 is MDHEN and CDR2 is SYDVKM in the germline V gene. Deletions cut 6 bases from V and 7 bases from J, with 13 bases between. The CDR3 coding sequence is TGTGCCAGCAGCACCACGGGGTGGAACACCATATATTTT. Amino acid sequence: CASSTTGWNTIYF.

The J gene is TRBJ2-7, the V gene TRBV7-2, with D unclear. The CDR3 spans 15 residues. The V gene lost 2 bases and the J gene lost 1 base, with 12 bases spanning the gap. Germline V gene lookup returns CDR1 SGHTA and CDR2 FQGNSA. In DNA, the CDR3 is TGTGCCAGCAGCTTAAGTGAGAAACTATCCTACGAGCAGTACTTC. Translation: CASSLSEKLSYEQYF.

The chain carries TRBV10-3 and TRBJ1-1, with unresolved D. In germline, CDR1 is ENHRY, CDR2 SYGVKD. The ends were cut back, 6 bases at V and 5 bases at J, with 16 bases in the middle. CDR3 length equals 14 residues. The CDR3 nucleotides read TGTGCCATCAGGAGGGCGAAGGATGAAACTGAAGCTTTCTTT. It yields the protein CAIRRAKDETEAFF.

This rearrangement joins TRBV3-1 (or the pseudogene TRBV3-2) to TRBJ2-7; tentatively, D is TRBD1 (6 bases). Germline V gene lookup returns CDR1 LGHDT and CDR2 YNNKEL (reference sequence). There are 15 residues in the CDR3. Trimming took off 3 bases at V and 2 bases at J, with 14 bases between the two ends. This chain's CDR3 is CASSHMRGTPYEQYF. Here the CDR3 DNA reads TGTGCCAGCAGCCATATGAGGGGGACGCCCTACGAGCAGTACTTC.

V and J are TRBV20-1 and TRBJ1-6; 7 nucleotides match TRBD1. The CDR3 has 10 residues. CDR1 is DFQATT, CDR2 SNEGSKA, per germline (reference sequence). The junction had 2 bases not matched to a gene; V was cut back by 1 base and J by 17 bases. CDR3 loop: CSARGTGVHF. The CDR3 region has the DNA TGCAGTGCTAGAGGGACAGGAGTCCACTTT.

This clone was detected once. The chain employs TRBV9 and TRBJ2-7, with 7 bases that match TRBD2. Germline CDR1 SGDLS, CDR2 YYNGEE. The CDR3 runs to 15 residues. With 0 bases clipped from V and 3 bases from J, the junction kept 6 bases outside the gene matches. CDR3 coding DNA: TGTGCCAGCAGCGTAGGGGGAGGGAACAACTACGAGCAGTACTTC. It encodes CASSVGGGNNYEQYF.

A few counts support this clone. V and J are TRBV27 and TRBJ1-2; a possible D gene is TRBD1 (6 bases). There are 13 residues in the CDR3. Trimming shortened V by 3 bases and J by 8 bases, and 13 bases separated the two germline ends. Germline V CDR1 and CDR2: MNHEY, SMNVEV (reference sequence). DNA of the CDR3: TGTGCCAGCAGTTTTCGGGGGGCGGGAGGCTACACCTTC. Translation: CASSFRGAGGYTF.